This T cell receptor (beta chain) came from a study of blood T cell repertoires in COVID-19. About the research overall: Sample material is recorded as cDNA or gDNA derived from T cells, B-cell-depleted T cells, or PBMCs.

Only in-frame clones appear in the TCRdb table, and some are missing; sequencing was by immunoSEQ multiplex PCR. The repertoire has about 410,000 clones, about nine tenths of them found once; the top ten carry around 1.4%. Trimming at V came to 0 bases and at J to 1 base, leaving 5 bases not matched to a gene. Germline V gene data show CDR1 as SGHRS and CDR2 as YFSETQ. This CDR3 has 16 residues. The rearrangement uses TRBV5-1 and TRBJ2-5; 8 nucleotides align to TRBD1. This sequence was found in a woman aged 30 to 39 with active or convalescent COVID-19. The source material was peripheral blood. This CDR3 reads CASSLGQGAGQETQYF. In DNA form, the CDR3 reads TGCGCCAGCAGCTTGGGGCAGGGGGCCGGCCAAGAGACCCAGTACTTC.